The 8 T cell receptor beta chains presented below share a single source sample, sequenced in a study of T cell responses to AZD1222 COVID-19 vaccine. Here immunoSEQ multiplex PCR was the method, and the copy in TCRdb shows in-frame clones only, minus some. The data contain 95,000 to 110,000 clones, roughly 88% of them singletons. Sequencing used peripheral blood, obtained on day 0 of AZD1222 vaccination. These receptors were obtained from an adult in good health.

The J gene is TRBJ2-2, the V gene TRBV7-6; D is unclear. CDR1 and CDR2 from the germline V gene are SGHVS and FNYEAQ. V shed 6 bases and J shed 1 base, with 9 bases lying between them. The CDR3 covers 14 residues. The CDR3: CASRPDGNTGELFF. DNA for the CDR3: TGTGCCAGCAGACCGGACGGGAACACCGGGGAGCTGTTTTTT.

The chain links TRBV12-3 or TRBV12-4 to TRBJ2-5; 7 bases fit TRBD1. CDR3 length: 12 amino acids. The trim removed 4 bases at V and 4 bases at J, leaving 0 bases unmatched. Here the CDR3 DNA reads TGTGCCAGCAGTTACAGGGGAGAGACCCAGTACTTC. Amino acids: CASSYRGETQYF.

This clone was seen only once. J is TRBJ1-3 and V is TRBV10-3; no firm D call. Germline V gene data show CDR1 as ENHRY and CDR2 as SYGVKD. V shed 2 bases and J shed 0 bases, with 8 bases lying between them. This CDR3 comprises 15 residues. CDR3: CAISESRSSGNTIYF. The DNA of the CDR3 is TGTGCCATCAGTGAGAGCCGAAGCTCTGGAAACACCATATATTTT.

This clone showed up just once. The chain has TRBV7-9 and TRBJ2-7; D is ambiguous. Trimming pared 2 bases from V and 0 bases from J, leaving 11 bases between. Germline V lookup: CDR1 SEHNR, CDR2 FQNEAQ (reference sequence). There are 15 residues in the CDR3. CDR3 nucleotide sequence: TGTGCCAGCAGCTTATATGGGCAGGACTCCTACGAGCAGTACTTC. This encodes CASSLYGQDSYEQYF. Filled out from reference TRBV7-9 and TRBJ2-7, the complete variable domain reads DTGVSQNPRHKITKRGQNVTFRCDPISEHNRLYWYRQTLGQGPEFLTYFQNEAQLEKSRLLSDRFSAERPKGSFSTLEIQRTEQGDSAMYLCASSLYGQDSYEQYFGPGTRLTVT.

V usage is TRBV5-1 and J usage is TRBJ2-1, with TRBD1 matching 8 bases. Per the germline V gene, CDR1 is SGHRS and CDR2 is YFSETQ. This CDR3 has 17 amino acids. Trimming took 3 bases from V and 8 from J; bases not matched to a gene: 16. The CDR3 DNA follows: TGCGCCAGCAGCTATCTTCGGACAGGGAAGGACCCATATGAGCAGTTCTTC. Encoded protein: CASSYLRTGKDPYEQFF. Full variable domain (outside the CDR3, taken from reference TRBV5-1 and TRBJ2-1): KAGVTQTPRYLIKTRGQQVTLSCSPISGHRSVSWYQQTPGQGLQFLFEYFSETQRNKGNFPGRFSGRQFSNSRSEMNVSTLELGDSALYLCASSYLRTGKDPYEQFFGPGTRLTVL.

The gene calls are TRBV6-5 and TRBJ2-7, with a possible D match to TRBD1 (5 bases). Germline loops: CDR1 MNHEY, CDR2 SVGAGI. Trimming removed 10 bases from V and 5 bases from J, with 21 bases in between. The CDR3 extends over 14 amino acids. CDR3 DNA sequence: TGTGCCACTACCCTGGGGCCGGGTACCAACGAGCAGTACTTC. Amino acids: CATTLGPGTNEQYF.

The chain recombines TRBV12-5 with TRBJ1-6; a weak D match, TRBD1 (5 bases). The V end lost 9 bases, the J end lost 0 bases, and 15 bases lay between the germline ends. The CDR3 consists of 16 residues. Germline values: CDR1 LGHNT, CDR2 FRNRAP. Written as DNA, the CDR3 is TGTGCTAGCCCCCCGGGGGTAGGCTCCTATAATTCACCCCTCCACTTT. Encoded protein: CASPPGVGSYNSPLHF. Complete variable domain (other parts from reference TRBV12-5 and TRBJ1-6): DARVTQTPRHKVTEMGQEVTMRCQPILGHNTVFWYRQTMMQGLELLAYFRNRAPLDDSGMPKDRFSAEMPDATLATLKIQPSEPRDSAVYFCASPPGVGSYNSPLHFGNGTRLTVT.

This chain connects TRBV19 to TRBJ2-3; 8 bases line up with TRBD1. Germline V lookup: CDR1 LNHDA, CDR2 SQIVND (reference sequence). CDR3 size: 15 residues. Trimming cost V 6 bases and J 3 bases; bases outside gene matches: 8. The CDR3 bases are TGTGCCAGTAGGCCCTGGGACAGGACAACAGATACGCAGTATTTT. It specifies CASRPWDRTTDTQYF.